The clone carrying this T cell receptor beta chain was counted only a few times. Antigen specificity is unknown. Germline loops: CDR1 SQVTM, CDR2 ANQGSEA. V was trimmed by 6 bases and J by 4 bases, leaving 13 bases between them. The CDR3 runs 13 residues. The TCRbeta library incorporated unique molecular identifiers. TCRdb called the PCR reads again in MiXCR, with one record for every CDR3 protein. This table holds a few hundred thousand distinct CDR3 sequences, more than 20% found once. These data come from a study of T-cell reconstitution after alpha-beta-depleted transplantation in children. General study results and limits: Two months or so post-transplant, alpha-beta T cells reportedly derived from several hundred expanded graft clones.

This sequence was found in a boy under two years old with Wiskott-Aldrich syndrome, due to receive a stem cell transplant. Source: PBMCs, taken before TCRalphabeta/CD19-depleted stem cell transplant. The chain links TRBV29-1 to TRBJ2-1; D may be TRBD2 (6 bases). This chain's CDR3 is CSVRGLYYNEQFF. The CDR3 DNA sequence: TGCAGCGTGCGAGGACTATATTACAATGAGCAGTTCTTC.